The next 20 T cell receptor beta chains were all read from a single sample in a study of blood T cell repertoires in COVID-19. Clones were sequenced by immunoSEQ multiplex PCR, and TCRdb holds only the in-frame ones, with some missing. This sample yields roughly 150,000 clones, of which approximately 88% are seen a single time; roughly 9.5% belongs to the top ten. The sample taken for sequencing was peripheral blood. These receptors all come from a woman of 80 years or more with active or convalescent COVID-19.

This chain connects TRBV10-3 to TRBJ1-1; 9 bases match TRBD1. The germline gives CDR1 ENHRY, CDR2 SYGVKD. There are 12 residues in the CDR3. With 7 bases clipped from V and 11 bases from J, the junction kept 8 bases outside the gene matches. The CDR3, as DNA: TGTGCCATCAAGGGACAGGGAATATCTGCTTTCTTT. The encoded protein is CAIKGQGISAFF.

The rearrangement links TRBV19 to TRBJ1-5, with unresolved D. Deletions cut 2 bases from V and 8 bases from J, with 13 bases between. This CDR3 region has 14 residues. From germline, CDR1 is LNHDA and CDR2 SQIVND (reference sequence). For the CDR3, the DNA is TGTGCCAGTAGTATAATAGGGAGTTTGAAGCCCCAGCATTTT. It encodes CASSIIGSLKPQHF.

A few counts support this clone. Distinct nucleotide sequences in the sample also encode this CDR3. V is TRBV27 and J is TRBJ1-1; D possibly corresponds to TRBD1 (5 bases). The ends were cut back, 6 bases at V and 5 bases at J, with 13 bases in the middle. Germline lookup yields CDR1 MNHEY and CDR2 SMNVEV (reference sequence). The CDR3 totals 13 residues. Here the CDR3 DNA reads TGTGCCAGCAGCCGTCCCGGGGGAACTGAAGCTTTCTTT. Its protein product is CASSRPGGTEAFF.

This clone was seen just once. The V call is TRBV10-3, the J call TRBJ2-2; 7 bases are shared with TRBD2. J gave up 5 bases and V 4 bases, and 1 base lay outside the gene matches. The CDR3 spans 13 residues. From germline, CDR1 is ENHRY and CDR2 SYGVKD. DNA for the CDR3: TGTGCCATCAGTGCGGGGGGAACCGGGGAGCTGTTTTTT. Encoded protein: CAISAGGTGELFF.

This clone was seen a handful of times. The sample has other DNA sequences that encode this CDR3 too. The chain employs TRBV18 and TRBJ2-5; D perhaps matches TRBD2 (5 bases). With 3 bases removed from V and 3 bases from J, the gap between germline ends came to 8 bases. Germline assignment: CDR1 KGHSH and CDR2 LQKENI. The CDR3 consists of 13 residues. The CDR3 protein is CASSPGLEETQYF. For the CDR3, the DNA is TGTGCCAGCTCACCTGGACTTGAAGAGACCCAGTACTTC.

The chain employs TRBV15 and TRBJ1-2, with no clear D. CDR1 and CDR2 (germline): LNHNV, YYDKDF (reference sequence). The CDR3 is made up of 16 amino acids. V dropped 5 bases and J dropped 4 bases, with 20 bases sitting between them. CDR3 sequence: CATSALGGRDSYGYTF. The CDR3 coding sequence is TGTGCCACCAGCGCCCTAGGTGGCAGAGATAGCTATGGCTACACCTTC.

The chain uses TRBV9 and TRBJ1-2; possible D gene TRBD1, 5 bases. This CDR3 has 15 residues. Germline assignment: CDR1 SGDLS and CDR2 YYNGEE. Deletions cut 0 bases from V and 7 bases from J, with 16 bases between. Here the CDR3 DNA reads TGTGCCAGCAGCGTAGATTCCAGGGCCAGGGTTGGCTACACCTTC. Translating it yields CASSVDSRARVGYTF.

The chain uses TRBV19 and TRBJ1-4; D may be TRBD1 (6 bases). The CDR3 is 16 residues long. The germline V gene has CDR1 LNHDA and CDR2 SQIVND (reference sequence). Trimming removed 5 bases from V and 0 bases from J, with 13 bases in between. CDR3 in DNA: TGTGCCAGTAGTCCCCGGGACACCACAACTAATGAAAAACTGTTTTTT. Protein sequence: CASSPRDTTTNEKLFF.

The sample holds one count of this clone. The gene calls are TRBV7-6 and TRBJ1-3; tentative D call: TRBD1 (5 bases). Trimming removed 5 bases at V and 2 bases at J, with 13 bases between. CDR3 length: 15 residues. CDR1 and CDR2 from the germline V gene are SGHVS and FNYEAQ. This CDR3 reads CASSLNQGPGNTIYF. The DNA for the CDR3 is TGTGCCAGCAGCCTAAACCAGGGTCCTGGAAACACCATATATTTT.

This clone showed up just a few times. The gene calls are TRBV6-2 or TRBV6-3 and TRBJ1-3; unclear D gene. The CDR3 totals 15 residues. Germline V gene sequence: CDR1 MNHEY, CDR2 SVGEGT. Trimming stripped 2 bases from V and 7 bases from J, with 15 bases between. CDR3 nucleotide sequence: TGTGCCAGCAGTTACGGCCGCTTCTCGGGGAACACCATATATTTT. Encoded protein: CASSYGRFSGNTIYF.

V is TRBV7-9 and J is TRBJ1-4; D call uncertain. Germline V gives CDR1 SEHNR, CDR2 FQNEAQ (reference sequence). The ends were cut back, 3 bases at V and 7 bases at J, with 6 bases in the middle. CDR3 length: 12 amino acids. CDR3 sequence: CASSFRVEKLFF. The CDR3 region has the DNA TGTGCCAGCAGCTTTCGGGTTGAAAAACTGTTTTTT.

The chain employs TRBV5-1 and TRBJ1-1; D remains unclear. V was clipped by 0 bases and J by 1 base, with 7 bases between them. CDR3 length: 14 amino acids. Germline CDR1 reads SGHRS; CDR2 reads YFSETQ. The DNA for the CDR3 is TGCGCCAGCAGCTTGGACAGTTGGAACACTGAAGCTTTCTTT. This sequence encodes CASSLDSWNTEAFF.

J is TRBJ1-2 and V is TRBV6-5, with 9 bases matching TRBD1. The germline gives CDR1 MNHEY, CDR2 SVGAGI. J was trimmed by 1 base and V by 7 bases; bases with no gene match: 4. This CDR3 is built from 14 residues. The CDR3 DNA follows: TGTGCCAGCACCAGGACAGGGGATAACTATGGCTACACCTTC. Translating gives CASTRTGDNYGYTF.

The V and J genes are TRBV27 and TRBJ2-1; 7 positions agree with TRBD1. The V and J ends lost 4 bases and 6 bases, in that order; junction bases with no gene match: 12. Germline CDR1 is MNHEY and CDR2 is SMNVEV (reference sequence). This CDR3 is 16 amino acids long. DNA of the CDR3: TGTGCCAGCAGTTGGGGCAGGGGGTCCCTAAGCAATGAGCAGTTCTTC. Residues: CASSWGRGSLSNEQFF.

The CDR3 is CASSWVLGTGGTYEQYF. In nucleotides, the CDR3 is TGTGCCAGCAGTTGGGTCCTCGGGACAGGGGGTACCTACGAGCAGTACTTC. The chain combines TRBV6-2 or TRBV6-3 with TRBJ2-7, with 11 bases that match TRBD1. CDR1 is MNHEY and CDR2 is SVGEGT in the germline V gene. J was trimmed by 2 bases and V by 4 bases; bases with no gene match: 10. The CDR3 totals 17 residues.

The chain recombines TRBV7-6 with TRBJ1-3; the D gene is possibly TRBD1 (5 bases). Looked up from germline, CDR1 is SGHVS and CDR2 is FNYEAQ. V lost 5 bases and J 0 bases, leaving 14 bases between the germline ends. CDR3 length equals 16 residues. In nucleotides, the CDR3 is TGTGCCAGCAGCCCAGCAGGACATGTCTCTGGAAACACCATATATTTT. Its protein product is CASSPAGHVSGNTIYF.

The chain links TRBV7-9 to TRBJ2-3, with TRBD1 as a possible D gene (6 bases). V lost 5 bases to trimming and J lost 3 bases, with 18 bases between them. Germline V lookup: CDR1 SEHNR, CDR2 FQNEAQ (reference sequence). The CDR3 contains 16 residues. CDR3 sequence reads: CASSAQGAGSTDTQYF. CDR3 bases: TGTGCCAGCAGCGCACAGGGTGCTGGTTCGACAGATACGCAGTATTTT.

The chain carries TRBV4-1 and TRBJ2-3, with 10 bases identical to TRBD1. This CDR3 contains 14 residues. V shed 4 bases and J 6 bases; nucleotides not matched to a gene: 4. The germline CDR1 and CDR2 sequences are MGHRA and YSYEKL. The CDR3 region is CASSLRTGGDTQYF. CDR3 DNA: TGCGCCAGCAGCCTCCGGACAGGGGGGGATACGCAGTATTTT.

The chain links TRBV12-3 or TRBV12-4 to TRBJ2-7; tentative D call: TRBD1 (6 bases). V dropped 5 bases and J dropped 12 bases, with 14 bases sitting between them. The CDR3 is made up of 11 amino acids. In DNA form, the CDR3 reads TGTGCCAGCAGTGGACCGACAGGCGTGTACTTC. Translated, it gives CASSGPTGVYF.

The rearrangement joins TRBV18 to TRBJ2-5; maybe TRBD2 (6 bases). This CDR3 has 16 amino acids. The ends were cut back, 0 bases at V and 3 bases at J, with 14 bases in the middle. Germline values: CDR1 KGHSH, CDR2 LQKENI. The CDR3 here is CASSPPLGGEKETQYF. The CDR3 DNA reads TGTGCCAGCTCACCACCCCTTGGAGGGGAAAAAGAGACCCAGTACTTC.